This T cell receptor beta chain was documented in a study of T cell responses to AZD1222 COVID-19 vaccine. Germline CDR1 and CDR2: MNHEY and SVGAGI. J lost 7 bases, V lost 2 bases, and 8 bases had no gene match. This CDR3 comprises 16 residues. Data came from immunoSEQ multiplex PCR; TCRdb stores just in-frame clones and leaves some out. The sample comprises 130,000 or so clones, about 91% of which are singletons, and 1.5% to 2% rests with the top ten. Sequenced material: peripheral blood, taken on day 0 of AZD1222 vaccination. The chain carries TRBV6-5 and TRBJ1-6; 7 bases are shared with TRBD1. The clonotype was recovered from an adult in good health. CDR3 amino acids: CASSYEGAFGNSPLHF. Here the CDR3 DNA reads TGTGCCAGCAGTTACGAGGGGGCTTTCGGGAATTCACCCCTCCACTTT.